The 12 T cell receptor beta chains reported below all come from one sample, sequenced in a study of T cells in localized non-small cell lung cancer (dated by TCRdb to 2020 to 2022). The library was built by means of the immunoSEQ multiplex PCR assay. TCRdb took over this immuneACCESS table, retaining in-frame rearrangements with V and J assigned. Such tables are incomplete; in checked studies, under half of the missing clones stem from an unresolved V gene, and the remainder is unexplained. The sample contains about 30,000 clones, 88% of them found a single time. The ten biggest clones cover 13% of the sample. Source: peripheral blood, taken before any cancer treatment. The source is a female donor older than 55 with stage III squamous cell lung carcinoma.

The chain is built from TRBV2 and TRBJ1-5; tentatively, D is TRBD1 (5 bases). Trimming took off 4 bases at V and 6 bases at J, with 7 bases between the two ends. This CDR3 is 12 amino acids long. Germline CDR1 SNHLY, CDR2 FYNNEI. As DNA, the CDR3 is TGTGCCAGCAGTGGAGACAGTCAGCCCCAGCATTTT. Its protein product is CASSGDSQPQHF.

The chain combines TRBV10-1 with TRBJ2-5, with 8 bases that match TRBD1. J lost 3 bases, V lost 2 bases, and 5 bases had no gene match. The CDR3 consists of 15 residues. CDR1 and CDR2 from the germline V gene are WNHNN and SYGVQD (reference sequence). The CDR3 DNA reads as TGCGCCAGCAGTGAGACGCGGACAGGGAAAGAGACCCAGTACTTC. It specifies CASSETRTGKETQYF.

The chain recombines TRBV28 with TRBJ2-3, with 8 bases aligning to TRBD2. This CDR3 is built from 15 residues. The germline CDR1 and CDR2 sequences are MDHEN and SYDVKM. V dropped 5 bases and J dropped 5; count of bases not matched to a gene: 9. The CDR3 loop reads CASSIPGAGVDTQYF. CDR3 bases: TGTGCCAGCAGTATCCCGGGAGCGGGAGTAGATACGCAGTATTTT. Together with reference TRBV28 and TRBJ2-3, the CDR3 gives the full variable domain: DVKVTQSSRYLVKRTGEKVFLECVQDMDHENMFWYRQDPGLGLRLIYFSYDVKMKEKGDIPEGYSVSREKKERFSLILESASTNQTSMYLCASSIPGAGVDTQYFGPGTRLTVL.

The chain carries TRBV30 and TRBJ2-5; no firm D call. Germline CDR1 and CDR2: GTSNPN and SVGIG (reference sequence). V lost 1 base and J 0 bases, leaving 9 bases between the germline ends. The CDR3 runs 14 residues. The CDR3 DNA follows: TGTGCCTGGAGTGCAACCCGGTACCAAGAGACCCAGTACTTC. Its protein product is CAWSATRYQETQYF.

V is TRBV6-5 and J is TRBJ2-7; the match to TRBD1 covers 8 bases. The ends lost 7 bases at V and 0 bases at J; junction bases unmatched: 2. CDR3 length: 13 amino acids. Per the germline V gene, CDR1 is MNHEY and CDR2 is SVGAGI. Here the CDR3 reads CASTGQGSYEQYF. CDR3 coding DNA: TGTGCCAGCACCGGACAGGGCTCCTACGAGCAGTACTTC.

The genes are TRBV7-2 and TRBJ2-1; TRBD2 matches at 11 bases. The J segment lost 10 bases and the V segment lost 5 bases, leaving 10 bases of the junction unmatched. This CDR3 comprises 15 residues. CDR1 is SGHTA, CDR2 FQGNSA, per germline. The CDR3 nucleotides are TGTGCCAGCAGCATCCCGGGACTAGCGGCCTTAGAGCAGTTCTTC. Its translation is CASSIPGLAALEQFF.

The chain uses TRBV5-1 and TRBJ2-2, with D tentatively TRBD1 or TRBD2 (6 bases each). Germline CDR1 reads SGHRS; CDR2 reads YFSETQ. The ends were cut back, 0 bases at V and 7 bases at J, with 16 bases in the middle. This CDR3 comprises 16 residues. The CDR3, as DNA: TGCGCCAGCAGCTTGGCGGGGCAGGGGAGGATCGGGGAGCTGTTTTTT. This gives the protein CASSLAGQGRIGELFF.

The chain employs TRBV5-1 and TRBJ2-7; D is perhaps TRBD1 (6 bases). The CDR3 sequence is 17 residues long. V lost 0 bases, J lost 6 bases, and 22 bases lay in between. Looked up from germline, CDR1 is SGHRS and CDR2 is YFSETQ. The CDR3 here is CASSLGGTGTPAGEQYF. The DNA of the CDR3 is TGCGCCAGCAGCTTGGGCGGAACCGGGACACCCGCGGGCGAGCAGTACTTC.

V and J are TRBV11-2 and TRBJ1-6; D not certain. In germline, CDR1 is SGHAT, CDR2 FQNNGV. V was shortened by 3 bases and J by 3 bases, with 6 bases between the two germline ends. This CDR3 region has 14 residues. The CDR3 here is CASSFNSYNSPLHF. CDR3 bases: TGTGCCAGCAGCTTTAACAGCTATAATTCACCCCTCCACTTT.

The V gene is TRBV27, the J gene TRBJ2-3, with 10 bases that match TRBD2. Germline V gene lookup returns CDR1 MNHEY and CDR2 SMNVEV (reference sequence). The V and J ends lost 3 bases and 4 bases, in that order; junction bases with no gene match: 7. The CDR3 totals 16 residues. CDR3 coding DNA: TGTGCCAGCAGTTTCGAGCGGGGGGGCCAATCAGATACGCAGTATTTT. Translation: CASSFERGGQSDTQYF.

This clone turned up a few times. Different DNA sequences within this sample yield the same CDR3. The chain combines TRBV6-6 with TRBJ1-1; possibly TRBD1 for D (5 bases). This CDR3 has 14 amino acids. The V gene's germline CDR1 is MNHNY and CDR2 SVGAGI (reference sequence). V gave up 0 bases and J gave up 4 bases, with 9 bases separating them. The DNA of the CDR3 is TGTGCCAGCAGTTACTCGGGGGGTGGCACTGAAGCTTTCTTT. Translation: CASSYSGGGTEAFF.

V usage is TRBV13 and J usage is TRBJ2-1, with D possibly matching TRBD2 (6 bases). CDR1 is PRHDT, CDR2 FYEKMQ, per germline (reference sequence). The CDR3 length is 15 residues. V was clipped by 4 bases and J by 3 bases, with 13 bases between them. The CDR3 region is CASSSSRDFYNEQFF. The CDR3, as DNA: TGTGCCAGCAGCTCCTCTCGGGACTTCTACAATGAGCAGTTCTTC.